These 10 T cell receptor beta chains share one sample of origin, sequenced in a study of identical twins. TCRdb re-derived calls from the 5' RACE reads in MiXCR, one entry per CDR3 protein. The sample includes around 500,000 distinct CDR3 sequences, 12% to 15% of them seen just once. Another study also made use of these data, one on yellow fever vaccine responses in identical twins.

The specimen was CD4+ T cells sorted from blood. Receptors were obtained from a woman between 18 and 29 years old in good health.

This clonotype showed up just a few times. This chain links TRBV9 with TRBJ2-3; no clear D gene. V shed 2 bases and J shed 0 bases, with 7 bases lying between them. The CDR3 totals 14 residues. Germline V CDR1 and CDR2: SGDLS, YYNGEE. The CDR3 protein is CASSVYHSTDTQYF. The DNA for the CDR3 is TGTGCCAGCAGCGTTTACCATAGCACAGATACGCAGTATTTT.

This clonotype was found a few times. DNA for the CDR3: TGTGCCAGCAGCGATCAAGGAGGGCCTTGGGAGCAGTACTTC. This codes for CASSDQGGPWEQYF. The chain couples TRBV6-1 to TRBJ2-7; possibly TRBD2 for D (6 bases). The CDR3 sequence is 14 residues long. V gave up 6 bases and J gave up 7 bases, with 19 bases separating them. In germline, CDR1 is MNHNS, CDR2 SASEGT.

The J gene is TRBJ2-1, the V gene TRBV21-1; the D call in the table, TRBD1, was not verified against the DNA. TRBV21-1 is labeled a pseudogene. The CDR3 sequence is 15 residues long. This chain's CDR3 is CASSGTGWPYNEQFF. CDR3 DNA sequence: TGTGCCAGCAGCGGAACAGGGTGGCCCTACAATGAGCAGTTCTTC.

The CDR3 DNA sequence: TGTGCCAGCGGGGCCGGGACAGGGGGGATCGGGGGCTACGAGCAGTACTTC. Translated, it gives CASGAGTGGIGGYEQYF. The rearrangement uses TRBV7-2 and TRBJ2-7; 11 bases align to TRBD1. Trimming at V came to 8 bases and at J to 3 bases, leaving 15 bases not matched to a gene. Germline loops: CDR1 SGHTA, CDR2 FQGNSA. There are 17 residues in the CDR3.

This clonotype has just a few counts. This chain uses TRBV7-3 with TRBJ2-5; D may correspond to TRBD1 or TRBD2 (6 bases each). CDR3 length: 16 residues. Germline loops: CDR1 SGHTA, CDR2 FQGTGA. V lost 5 bases, J lost 5 bases, and 21 bases lay in between. CDR3 amino acids: CASSPQPGARGETQYF. CDR3 bases: TGTGCCAGCAGCCCTCAACCGGGGGCGCGAGGGGAGACCCAGTACTTC.

The rearrangement joins TRBV5-6 to TRBJ1-1, with D uncertain. V lost 2 bases, J lost 1 base, and 15 bases lay in between. Germline lookup yields CDR1 SGHDT and CDR2 YYEEEE. The CDR3 is made up of 16 amino acids. CDR3 region: CASSFEWNLTNTEAFF. In nucleotides, the CDR3 is TGTGCCAGCAGCTTTGAGTGGAATCTCACGAACACTGAAGCTTTCTTT.

The rearrangement links TRBV19 to TRBJ2-1, with D unresolved. V shed 10 bases and J shed 5 bases, with 15 bases lying between them. CDR1 is LNHDA and CDR2 is SQIVND in the germline V gene (reference sequence). The CDR3 totals 13 residues. The CDR3 protein is CATARPRNNEQFF. CDR3 nucleotides: TGTGCCACCGCACGACCAAGGAACAATGAGCAGTTCTTC.

The chain uses TRBV2 and TRBJ2-1, with 10 bases identical to TRBD2. The J segment lost 10 bases and the V segment lost 1 base, leaving 13 bases of the junction unmatched. In germline, CDR1 is SNHLY, CDR2 FYNNEI. CDR3 length: 17 residues. The CDR3 DNA sequence: TGTGCCAGCAGTGAAGGGAGGAAACTAGCGGGAATGGGGGAGCAGTTCTTC. As protein: CASSEGRKLAGMGEQFF.

V gene TRBV24-1 combines with J gene TRBJ2-1, with a weak D call TRBD2 (5 bases). The CDR3 contains 16 residues. Between the trimmed V and J ends, which lost 9 bases and 3 bases, there was a span of 20 bases. CDR1 is KGHDR and CDR2 is SFDVKD in the germline V gene. The chain's CDR3 is CATQATTIINYNEQFF. The CDR3 region has the DNA TGTGCCACCCAGGCGACGACTATAATTAACTACAATGAGCAGTTCTTC.

The V and J genes are TRBV7-6 and TRBJ2-3; 9 bases match TRBD1. This CDR3 comprises 16 residues. Losses at the gene ends were 5 bases for V and 2 bases for J; bases not matched to a gene: 8. CDR1 SGHVS and CDR2 FNYEAQ come from the germline V gene. The CDR3 here is CASSPRDRADTDTQYF. CDR3 nucleotide sequence: TGTGCCAGCAGCCCCCGGGACAGGGCTGACACAGATACGCAGTATTTT.